The 26 T cell receptor beta chains given below trace back to one sample, sequenced in a study of blood T cell repertoires in COVID-19. Only in-frame clones appear in the TCRdb table, and some are missing; sequencing was by immunoSEQ multiplex PCR. The sample holds tens of thousands of clones, 70% to 90% seen once. The sequencing sample was made of peripheral blood. The receptors here all came from a human donor in a cohort sampled during active COVID-19.

The J gene is TRBJ2-1, the V gene TRBV30, with 16 bases fitting TRBD2. Germline CDR1 GTSNPN, CDR2 SVGIG (reference sequence). The J segment lost 0 bases and the V segment lost 2 bases, leaving 7 bases of the junction unmatched. The CDR3 sequence is 19 residues long. CDR3 residues: CAWSPGLAGGRRSYNEQFF. In nucleotides, the CDR3 is TGTGCCTGGAGTCCGGGACTAGCGGGGGGGCGGCGCTCCTACAATGAGCAGTTCTTC.

V gene TRBV18 combines with J gene TRBJ2-1, with 7 bases that match TRBD1. CDR1 is KGHSH and CDR2 is LQKENI in the germline V gene. The trim removed 2 bases at V and 4 bases at J, leaving 14 bases unmatched. The CDR3 runs to 18 residues. CDR3 loop: CASSPLSTVGTEYNEQFF. The CDR3 DNA reads TGTGCCAGCTCACCATTAAGTACTGTTGGGACAGAGTACAATGAGCAGTTCTTC.

This chain uses TRBV7-6 with TRBJ1-1, with no clear D. This CDR3 contains 13 residues. Trimming stripped 6 bases from V and 2 bases from J, with 10 bases between. CDR1 is SGHVS, CDR2 FNYEAQ, per germline. CDR3 in DNA: TGTGCCAGCAGTCCACAGATAAACACTGAAGCTTTCTTT. As protein: CASSPQINTEAFF.

This chain uses TRBV28 with TRBJ1-2; D remains ambiguous. The CDR3 has 14 amino acids. V was trimmed by 2 bases and J by 4 bases, leaving 11 bases between them. Germline loops: CDR1 MDHEN, CDR2 SYDVKM. Here the CDR3 reads CASSLLLPGYGYTF. CDR3 DNA: TGTGCCAGCAGTTTACTCTTACCGGGCTATGGCTACACCTTC.

The gene calls are TRBV10-1 and TRBJ1-1, with 9 positions matching TRBD1. Germline V CDR1 and CDR2: WNHNN, SYGVQD (reference sequence). After removal of 3 bases from V and 4 bases from J, the junction contained 0 bases not matched to a gene. This CDR3 spans 13 amino acids. In DNA, the CDR3 is TGCGCCAGCAGTGAACAGGGGGCCACTGAAGCTTTCTTT. Translation gives CASSEQGATEAFF.

In this sample, this clone turned up a few times. V usage is TRBV3-1 (or the pseudogene TRBV3-2) and J usage is TRBJ1-1; 7 positions agree with TRBD1. In germline, CDR1 is LGHDT, CDR2 YNNKEL (reference sequence). V shed 4 bases and J 0 bases; nucleotides not matched to a gene: 11. The CDR3 sequence is 17 residues long. The CDR3 DNA is TGTGCCAGCAGCCCCCGAGGGGGCGCGAGTTTGAACACTGAAGCTTTCTTT. As protein: CASSPRGGASLNTEAFF.

The chain joins TRBV4-2 to TRBJ2-4, with 7 bases identical to TRBD1. This CDR3 has 16 amino acids. The germline CDR1 and CDR2 sequences are LGHNA and YNFKEQ. The junction had 10 bases not matched to a gene; V was cut back by 1 base and J by 7 bases. Here the CDR3 DNA reads TGTGCCAGCAGCCAAGGGGACAGTTTACGGGCGAACATTCAGTACTTC. This translates into CASSQGDSLRANIQYF.

CDR3 amino acids: CASSAGATSYEQYF. As DNA, the CDR3 is TGTGCCAGCAGCGCCGGAGCTACCTCCTACGAGCAGTACTTC. The rearrangement links TRBV7-2 to TRBJ2-7; D is uncertain. V was pared by 5 bases and J by 0 bases, with 11 bases between. Germline assignment: CDR1 SGHTA and CDR2 FQGNSA. This CDR3 spans 14 amino acids. The full variable domain, its missing parts supplied by reference TRBV7-2 and TRBJ2-7, is GAGVSQSPSNKVTEKGKDVELRCDPISGHTALYWYRQSLGQGLEFLIYFQGNSAPDKSGLPSDRFSAERTGGSVSTLTIQRTQQEDSAVYLCASSAGATSYEQYFGPGTRLTVT.

This chain uses TRBV4-1 with TRBJ1-1; D remains unclear. The V and J ends lost 2 bases and 11 bases respectively, with 12 bases between them. The CDR3 sequence is 12 residues long. Germline CDR1 is MGHRA and CDR2 is YSYEKL. The CDR3 sequence is CASSQTAGRAFF. CDR3 in DNA: TGCGCCAGCAGCCAAACTGCGGGGAGGGCTTTCTTT.

The rearrangement uses TRBV4-1 and TRBJ1-2; 7 nucleotides align to TRBD1. The CDR3 totals 15 residues. Germline CDR1 MGHRA, CDR2 YSYEKL. J was trimmed by 4 bases and V by 4 bases; bases with no gene match: 9. The CDR3 reads CASSPTATGFYGYTF. The CDR3 DNA reads as TGCGCCAGCAGCCCCACCGCGACAGGGTTCTATGGCTACACCTTC.

The chain couples TRBV6-5 to TRBJ1-6, with D maybe TRBD1 (5 bases). The CDR3 covers 14 residues. V lost 4 bases to trimming and J lost 7 bases, with 11 bases between them. Germline V gene data show CDR1 as MNHEY and CDR2 as SVGAGI. CDR3 in DNA: TGTGCCAGCAGTTGGGGACGGGAGAATTCACCCCTCCACTTT. The encoded protein is CASSWGRENSPLHF.

The genes are TRBV7-2 and TRBJ2-3; possible D gene TRBD1, 6 bases. Germline V lookup: CDR1 SGHTA, CDR2 FQGNSA. CDR3 size: 14 residues. V lost 1 base, J lost 8 bases, and 13 bases lay in between. CDR3 DNA: TGTGCCAGCAGCTTAGACTTGGGGGCCGTTACGCAGTATTTT. Amino acids: CASSLDLGAVTQYF.

The chain uses TRBV7-3 and TRBJ1-2; D unresolved. Looked up from germline, CDR1 is SGHTA and CDR2 is FQGTGA. The V end was cut by 0 bases, the J end by 6 bases, with 17 bases between. This CDR3 is built from 16 residues. CDR3 DNA: TGTGCCAGCAGCTTAACCCCATTATCACGGGGAGATGGCTACACCTTC. It is translated as CASSLTPLSRGDGYTF.

As concerns this clone: Distinct nucleotide sequences in the sample also encode this CDR3. J is TRBJ2-7 and V is TRBV5-1; D is possibly TRBD2 (6 bases). V lost 4 bases and J 0 bases, leaving 8 bases between the germline ends. The CDR3 has 13 residues. Germline V gene lookup returns CDR1 SGHRS and CDR2 YFSETQ. The CDR3 DNA sequence: TGCGCCAGCAGCGCCGGGAGCTCCTACGAGCAGTACTTC. Its translation: CASSAGSSYEQYF.

This clone has a handful of counts. The chain employs TRBV3-1 (or the pseudogene TRBV3-2) and TRBJ2-7; D gene uncertain. With 1 base removed from V and 4 bases from J, the gap between germline ends came to 8 bases. The length of the CDR3 is 13 residues. Germline V lookup: CDR1 LGHDT, CDR2 YNNKEL (reference sequence). DNA for the CDR3: TGTGCCAGCAGCCAAGCCCCCGGGTACGAGCAGTACTTC. Protein: CASSQAPGYEQYF.

This clone has just one count. The chain is built from TRBV11-2 and TRBJ1-5, with D tentatively TRBD1 (6 bases). CDR3 length equals 14 residues. Germline values: CDR1 SGHAT, CDR2 FQNNGV. V was trimmed by 5 bases and J by 9 bases, leaving 17 bases between them. The DNA of the CDR3 is TGTGCCAGCAGCCCCGGGACATCCTGGGGGCCCCAGCATTTT. It codes for CASSPGTSWGPQHF.

The V and J genes are TRBV5-4 and TRBJ1-1, with 7 bases identical to TRBD1. This CDR3 contains 15 residues. In germline, CDR1 is SGHNT, CDR2 YYREEE (reference sequence). V lost 1 base and J lost 5; bases outside the gene matches: 8. Here the CDR3 DNA reads TGTGCCAGCAGCTTGTCTGATACCAGGGGGACTGAAGCTTTCTTT. Translated, it gives CASSLSDTRGTEAFF.

CDR3 DNA: TGCGCCAGCAGCCTTGACCGGGACAGCTCCTTCTCTGGGGCCAACGTCCTGACTTTC. Translated: CASSLDRDSSFSGANVLTF. V usage is TRBV5-1 and J usage is TRBJ2-6; TRBD1 agrees at 7 bases. The J segment lost 0 bases and the V segment lost 4 bases, leaving 13 bases of the junction unmatched. The germline gives CDR1 SGHRS, CDR2 YFSETQ. The CDR3 consists of 19 residues.

This chain connects TRBV6-5 to TRBJ1-2, with TRBD1 as a possible D gene (6 bases). This CDR3 region has 14 residues. The V gene lost 6 bases and the J gene lost 6 bases, with 17 bases spanning the gap. Germline-derived CDR1 and CDR2 are MNHEY and SVGAGI. The CDR3 DNA sequence: TGTGCCAGCAGCCTAGGGGGAAATAGCGATGGCTACACCTTC. This gives the protein CASSLGGNSDGYTF.

This clone was seen more than once but under ten times. V usage is TRBV5-4 and J usage is TRBJ2-7, with D hard to call. The germline V and J ends were trimmed by 2 bases and 1 base, with 10 bases remaining between them. CDR3 length: 14 amino acids. The germline CDR1 and CDR2 sequences are SGHNT and YYREEE (reference sequence). For the CDR3, the DNA is TGTGCCAGCAGCTTAGAGGAAGCTTCCTACGAGCAGTACTTC. This sequence encodes CASSLEEASYEQYF.

The chain combines TRBV5-1 with TRBJ2-3; TRBD1 is a possible D gene (5 bases). The CDR3 covers 13 residues. V dropped 2 bases and J dropped 4 bases, with 8 bases sitting between them. Germline V CDR1 and CDR2: SGHRS, YFSETQ. DNA for the CDR3: TGCGCCAGCAGCTTCTCCAGGGCAGATACGCAGTATTTT. This sequence encodes CASSFSRADTQYF.

CDR3: CASSTGTGGNYGYTF. The CDR3 nucleotides are TGCGCCAGCAGCACCGGGACAGGGGGCAACTATGGCTACACCTTC. The J gene is TRBJ1-2, the V gene TRBV5-1; TRBD1 aligns across 12 bases. The trim removed 4 bases at V and 2 bases at J, leaving 3 bases unmatched. Germline loops: CDR1 SGHRS, CDR2 YFSETQ. This CDR3 has 15 amino acids.

The chain links TRBV7-2 to TRBJ1-2, with D possibly TRBD1 on 6 matching bases. The CDR3 extends over 14 amino acids. With 5 bases removed from V and 7 bases from J, the gap between germline ends came to 17 bases. Per germline, CDR1 SGHTA and CDR2 FQGNSA. CDR3 sequence reads: CASSLPGRGTGYTF. CDR3 DNA sequence: TGTGCCAGCAGCCTACCGGGGAGGGGGACTGGCTACACCTTC.

A few counts support this clone. The rearrangement links TRBV6-5 to TRBJ1-6; 7 bases match TRBD1. The CDR3 length is 16 residues. CDR1 and CDR2 from the germline V gene are MNHEY and SVGAGI. V lost 3 bases and J lost 7; bases outside the gene matches: 9. The CDR3 sequence: CASSYSGGTWNSPLHF. The DNA of the CDR3 is TGTGCCAGCAGTTATTCAGGGGGGACGTGGAATTCACCCCTCCACTTT.

The genes are TRBV7-2 and TRBJ1-2; 7 bases map to TRBD1. Germline V gene data show CDR1 as SGHTA and CDR2 as FQGNSA. V trimming: 3 bases; J trimming: 3 bases; junction bases outside the gene matches: 7. There are 15 residues in the CDR3. The CDR3 spells CASSLDAGGHYGYTF. The CDR3 nucleotides are TGTGCCAGCAGCTTGGACGCAGGGGGACACTATGGCTACACCTTC. The full variable domain, its missing parts supplied by reference TRBV7-2 and TRBJ1-2, is GAGVSQSPSNKVTEKGKDVELRCDPISGHTALYWYRQSLGQGLEFLIYFQGNSAPDKSGLPSDRFSAERTGGSVSTLTIQRTQQEDSAVYLCASSLDAGGHYGYTFGSGTRLTVV.

V is TRBV11-2 and J is TRBJ1-2, with no clear D. This CDR3 contains 18 residues. Between the trimmed V and J ends, which lost 0 bases and 3 bases, there was a span of 20 bases. Germline V gene sequence: CDR1 SGHAT, CDR2 FQNNGV. Here the CDR3 DNA reads TGTGCCAGCAGCTTAGAAATGGTGGGTCACGGCGAGGACTATGGCTACACCTTC. This sequence encodes CASSLEMVGHGEDYGYTF.